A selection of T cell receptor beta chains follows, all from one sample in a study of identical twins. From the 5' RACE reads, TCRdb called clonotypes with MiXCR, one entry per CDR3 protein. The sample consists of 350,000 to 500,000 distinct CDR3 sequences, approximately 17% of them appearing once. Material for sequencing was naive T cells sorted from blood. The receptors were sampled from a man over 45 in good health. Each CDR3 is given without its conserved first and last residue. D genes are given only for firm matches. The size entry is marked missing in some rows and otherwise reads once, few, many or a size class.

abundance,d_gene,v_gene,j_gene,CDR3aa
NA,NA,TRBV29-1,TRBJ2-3,SVWGITDTQY
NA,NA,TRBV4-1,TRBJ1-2,ASSQEDGYGYT
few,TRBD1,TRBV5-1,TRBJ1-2,ASSLAQDRGGYT
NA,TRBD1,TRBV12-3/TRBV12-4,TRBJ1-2,ASSLGQASHGYT
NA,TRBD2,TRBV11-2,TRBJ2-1,ARGGVHNEQF
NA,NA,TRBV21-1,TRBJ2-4,ATLSGIAKNIQY
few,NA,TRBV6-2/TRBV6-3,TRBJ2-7,ASSFRQVLNHEQY
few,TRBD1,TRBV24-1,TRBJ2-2,ATSDLRTGDTGELF
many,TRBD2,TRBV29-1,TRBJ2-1,SVKPGLVANEQF
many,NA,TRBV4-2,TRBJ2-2,ASSQAGLQNTGELF
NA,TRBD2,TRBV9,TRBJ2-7,ASSEGLAASYEQY
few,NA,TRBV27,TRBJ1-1,ASSLTWRYMNTEAF
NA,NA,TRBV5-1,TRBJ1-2,ASSGGGGYT
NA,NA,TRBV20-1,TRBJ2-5,SARDPRTVQETQY
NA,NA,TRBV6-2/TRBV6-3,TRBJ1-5,ASSPARDLQPQH
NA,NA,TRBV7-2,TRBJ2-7,ASSWDHYEQY
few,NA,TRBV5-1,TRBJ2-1,ASSLVGAGYNEQF
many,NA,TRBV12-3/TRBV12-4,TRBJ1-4,ASSRGVIGEKLF
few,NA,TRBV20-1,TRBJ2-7,SARDTGFSYEQY
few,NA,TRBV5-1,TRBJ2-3,ASSAWPSLASTDTQY
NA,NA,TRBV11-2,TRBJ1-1,ASSPTVRLGAADTEAF